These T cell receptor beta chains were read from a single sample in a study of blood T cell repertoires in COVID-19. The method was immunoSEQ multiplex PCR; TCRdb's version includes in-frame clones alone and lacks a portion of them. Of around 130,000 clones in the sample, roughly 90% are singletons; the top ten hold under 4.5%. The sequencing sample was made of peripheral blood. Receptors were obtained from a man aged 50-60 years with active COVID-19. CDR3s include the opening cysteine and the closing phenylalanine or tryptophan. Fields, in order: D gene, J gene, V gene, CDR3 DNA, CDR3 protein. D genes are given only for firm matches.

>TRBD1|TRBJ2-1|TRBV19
TGTGCCAGTAGTTCCTGGACAGGGGGCACTTCCTACAATGAGCAGTTCTTC
CASSSWTGGTSYNEQFF
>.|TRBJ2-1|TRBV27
TGTGCCAGCAGTGGAGGGCGGAGGGAGCAGTTCTTC
CASSGGRREQFF
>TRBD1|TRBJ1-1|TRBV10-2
TGCGCCAGCAGAAAGACAGGGGAGGGGACTGAAGCTTTCTTT
CASRKTGEGTEAFF
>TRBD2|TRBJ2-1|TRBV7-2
TGTGCCAGCAGCTTTGGTCTGACTAGCGGGAGTTCTGGTGAGCAGTTCTTC
CASSFGLTSGSSGEQFF
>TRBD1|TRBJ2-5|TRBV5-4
TGTGCCAGCAGCTTACAGGGGGCGAAAGAGACCCAGTACTTC
CASSLQGAKETQYF
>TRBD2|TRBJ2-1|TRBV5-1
TGCGCCAGCTCTCCACTAGCGAGCTCCTACAATGAGCAGTTCTTC
CASSPLASSYNEQFF
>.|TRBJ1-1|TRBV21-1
TGTGCCAGCAGCAATAAACAGGGAGTCTGCACTGAAGCTTTCTTT
CASSNKQGVCTEAFF
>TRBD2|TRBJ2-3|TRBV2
TGTGCCAGCAGAAAGACTAGCGGGAGTCTTAGCACAGATACGCAGTATTTT
CASRKTSGSLSTDTQYF
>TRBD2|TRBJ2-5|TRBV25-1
TGTGCCGGACCGGGACTAGCGGAAGAGACCCAGTACTTC
CAGPGLAEETQYF
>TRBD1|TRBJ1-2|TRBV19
TGTGCCAGTAGTACACCACAGGGGAATGGCTACACCTTC
CASSTPQGNGYTF
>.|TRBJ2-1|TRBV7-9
TGTGCCAGCGACAAAGGGGGAGCTTCCGTCGGCAATGAGCAGTTCTTC
CASDKGGASVGNEQFF
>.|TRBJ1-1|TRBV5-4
TGTGCCAGCAGGCGTACCGGGACACTAGTGGTGACTGAAGCTTTCTTT
CASRRTGTLVVTEAFF
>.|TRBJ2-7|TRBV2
TGTGCCAGCAGTGAAGGACAGACCTCCTGGGAGCAGTACTTC
CASSEGQTSWEQYF
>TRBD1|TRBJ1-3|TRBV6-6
TGTGCCAGCGGGGGGGACAGGGGAAACACCATATATTTT
CASGGDRGNTIYF
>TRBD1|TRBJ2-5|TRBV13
TGTGCCAGCAGCCCCCGGGCCGACAGGGGAGAAGAGACCCAGTACTTC
CASSPRADRGEETQYF
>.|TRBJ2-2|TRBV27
TGTGCCACCCCGGGACAACTGAACACCGGGGAGCTGTTTTTT
CATPGQLNTGELFF
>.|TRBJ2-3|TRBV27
TGTGCCCCCAGGGGTAGCGGCACAGATACGCAGTATTTT
CAPRGSGTDTQYF
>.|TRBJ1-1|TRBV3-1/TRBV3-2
TGTGCCAGCAGCCAGGGGCAGGTGAACACTGAAGCTTTCTTT
CASSQGQVNTEAFF
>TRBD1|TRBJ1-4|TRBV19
TGTGCCAGTAGTAGTACCTCAGGGGGCGCTAATGAAAAACTGTTTTTT
CASSSTSGGANEKLFF
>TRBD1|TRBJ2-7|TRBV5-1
TGCGCCAGCAGCTTGGCCCCGGGACAGGGGGCGTACGAGCAGTACTTC
CASSLAPGQGAYEQYF